This is a list of T cell receptor beta chains from one sample in a study of blood T cell repertoires in COVID-19. The assay was immunoSEQ multiplex PCR, and TCRdb's table has in-frame clones only and misses some. The table has approximately 240,000 clones, around 85% seen once; the top ten hold 4%. The sample comprised peripheral blood. Receptors originate from a woman aged 40 to 50 with active or convalescent COVID-19. Both conserved end residues are part of each CDR3. D genes are given only for firm matches. Not every row has a clone size; where given, it reads once, few, many or a size class.

clone_size j_call cdr3_length d_call v_call cdr3_nt cdr3_aa
NA TRBJ2-2 14 TRBD2 TRBV9 TGTGCCAGCAGCCTGGGGACTAGTGCCGGGGAGCTGTTTTTT CASSLGTSAGELFF
NA TRBJ2-3 15 TRBD2 TRBV3-1/TRBV3-2 TGTGCCAGCAGCCAAGTGGGGGGGGGTGGAGATACGCAGTATTTT CASSQVGGGGDTQYF
NA TRBJ2-2 13 NA TRBV7-2 TGTGCCAGCAGCCTACGTCCGGCCGGGGAGCTGTTTTTT CASSLRPAGELFF
NA TRBJ1-1 13 NA TRBV6-1 TGTGCCAGCAGTGAAGGGACATTTTCTGAAGCTTTCTTT CASSEGTFSEAFF
NA TRBJ2-7 14 TRBD1 TRBV3-1/TRBV3-2 TGTGCCAGCAGCCCCGACAGGGTTCCCTACGAGCAGTACTTC CASSPDRVPYEQYF
NA TRBJ2-1 16 NA TRBV14 TGTGCCAGCAGCCAAGAAAAGACTAAAATGGACAATGAGCAGTTCTTC CASSQEKTKMDNEQFF
NA TRBJ1-2 15 NA TRBV10-1 TGCGCCAGCAGTGAGGGCCCCGCCGGGAACTATGGCTACACCTTC CASSEGPAGNYGYTF
NA TRBJ2-3 16 TRBD2 TRBV27 TGTGCCAGCGCCTTTGGACTAGCGGGGGGGTTTGGTACGCAGTATTTT CASAFGLAGGFGTQYF
few TRBJ2-3 14 NA TRBV9 TGTGCCAGCAGCGTACTTGGATTCCCGGGTACGCAGTATTTT CASSVLGFPGTQYF
NA TRBJ2-7 14 TRBD2 TRBV7-9 TGTGCCAGCAGCTTCGGGAGGCGGGACTACGAGCAGTACTTC CASSFGRRDYEQYF
NA TRBJ1-6 14 NA TRBV27 TGTGCCAGCAGTTCCCGGACTAATAATTCACCCCTCCACTTT CASSSRTNNSPLHF
NA TRBJ1-2 16 NA TRBV19 TGTGCCAGTAGTATAAGATTGGCCATAAACAACTATGGCTACACCTTC CASSIRLAINNYGYTF
NA TRBJ2-3 14 TRBD2 TRBV5-1 TGCGCCAGCAGCCAGGGACTAGCGACAGATACGCAGTATTTT CASSQGLATDTQYF
NA TRBJ1-2 14 NA TRBV5-1 TGCGCCAGCAGCCCCGGAGTTTTACGGTATGGCTACACCTTC CASSPGVLRYGYTF
NA TRBJ1-2 11 NA TRBV14 TGTGCCAGCAGCGGCCGCTATGGCTACACCTTC CASSGRYGYTF
NA TRBJ1-6 16 NA TRBV4-1 TGCGCCAGCAGCCAAGGAGCCGGGGAAGCGGTTTGGCCCCTCCACTTT CASSQGAGEAVWPLHF
NA TRBJ2-2 19 TRBD2 TRBV5-1 TGCGCCAGCAGCTCCACCGGACTAGCGGGGGGCCATATCACCGGGGAGCTGTTTTTT CASSSTGLAGGHITGELFF
NA TRBJ2-3 15 NA TRBV9 TGTGCCAGCAGCGTAGTGAGCGGGCCCACAGATACGCAGTATTTT CASSVVSGPTDTQYF
NA TRBJ1-1 13 NA TRBV6-1 TGTGCCAGCAGTGAACCGAGGAGGACTGAAGCTTTCTTT CASSEPRRTEAFF
NA TRBJ1-1 14 TRBD1 TRBV25-1 TGTGCCAGCAGTGGTGGGACAGGGGGGAATGAAGCTTTCTTT CASSGGTGGNEAFF
NA TRBJ2-6 16 NA TRBV2 TGTGCCAGCAGTGTTGGAGAGGGCTCTGGGGCCAACGTCCTGACTTTC CASSVGEGSGANVLTF
NA TRBJ2-1 14 NA TRBV7-3 TGTGCCAGCAGCCCCAGCGGGCCCTACAATGAGCAGTTCTTC CASSPSGPYNEQFF
NA TRBJ1-2 13 NA TRBV12-3/TRBV12-4 TGTGCCAGCAGTCGATTAAGCAGGTACGGCTACACCTTC CASSRLSRYGYTF
NA TRBJ1-1 13 NA TRBV11-2 TGTGCCAGCAGCCAAACAGGTTCCACTGAAGCTTTCTTT CASSQTGSTEAFF
NA TRBJ1-2 14 NA TRBV9 TGTGCCAGCAGCGTAGATGGCGCGGGCTATGGCTACACCTTC CASSVDGAGYGYTF
NA TRBJ2-3 12 NA TRBV6-5 TGTGCCAGCAGCTTAGGGGCAGATACGCAGTATTTT CASSLGADTQYF
NA TRBJ2-2 17 TRBD2 TRBV3-1/TRBV3-2 TGTGCCAGCAGCCAAGCGGGGGGGTGGTACAACACCGGGGAGCTGTTTTTT CASSQAGGWYNTGELFF
NA TRBJ1-1 17 NA TRBV19 TGTGCCAGTAGTATACGGCAGGGAGGTCCTATGAACACTGAAGCTTTCTTT CASSIRQGGPMNTEAFF
NA TRBJ1-5 15 TRBD1 TRBV7-9 TGTGCCAGCAGCCCCGACAGGGCTGGCAATCAGCCCCAGCATTTT CASSPDRAGNQPQHF
NA TRBJ1-5 11 NA TRBV28 TGTGCCAGCAGTCAAAATCAGCCCCAGCATTTT CASSQNQPQHF
NA TRBJ1-3 15 NA TRBV5-1 TGCGCCAGCAGCTTGACAGGGCTATCTGGAAACACCATATATTTT CASSLTGLSGNTIYF
NA TRBJ1-4 17 NA TRBV5-1 TGCGCCAGCAGCTCCCAAGGGCAGGGCGGGAGTAGTGAAAAACTGTTTTTT CASSSQGQGGSSEKLFF
NA TRBJ1-1 16 NA TRBV18 TGTGCCAGCTCTCCGACATGGTTAAACGGGAACACTGAAGCTTTCTTT CASSPTWLNGNTEAFF
NA TRBJ1-1 15 NA TRBV5-4 TGTGCCAGCAGCTTGGTCCTCCAGGGGAACACTGAAGCTTTCTTT CASSLVLQGNTEAFF
NA TRBJ2-1 17 TRBD1 TRBV28 TGTGCCAGCAGTCCCCGACAGGGGACTCACCGAGGGGTTGAGCAGTTCTTC CASSPRQGTHRGVEQFF
few TRBJ2-2 15 TRBD2 TRBV7-3 TGTGCCAGCAGCTTAGGCGGGGGGTACACCGGGGAGCTGTTTTTT CASSLGGGYTGELFF
NA TRBJ1-4 15 NA TRBV18 TGTGCCAGCTCATCAGGCGGGCAGTCTCCCAAAAAACTGTTTTTT CASSSGGQSPKKLFF
NA TRBJ1-2 14 NA TRBV7-9 TGTGCCAGCAGCCTAGGGGGGGTTAACTATGGCTACACCTTC CASSLGGVNYGYTF
NA TRBJ2-1 14 NA TRBV4-1 TGCGCCAGCAGCCAAGAAGGAGCGTCGGCTGAGCAGTTCTTC CASSQEGASAEQFF
few TRBJ2-7 12 NA TRBV12-3/TRBV12-4 TGTGCCAGCAGTGTCAGTTCCTACGAGCAGTACTTC CASSVSSYEQYF
NA TRBJ1-1 15 NA TRBV4-1 TGCGCCAGCAGCTACCGTGACCGGGGGAACACTGAAGCTTTCTTT CASSYRDRGNTEAFF
NA TRBJ1-1 12 NA TRBV5-4 TGTGCCAGCAGCTTGGACTTTCATGAAGCTTTCTTT CASSLDFHEAFF
NA TRBJ2-2 15 NA TRBV5-1 TGCGCCAGCAGCTTGGCGGGGGGCTACACCGGGGAGCTGTTTTTT CASSLAGGYTGELFF
NA TRBJ2-3 15 TRBD1 TRBV7-9 TGTGCCAGCAGCTTTCGACAGGGATTCACAGATACGCAGTATTTT CASSFRQGFTDTQYF
NA TRBJ1-2 13 TRBD1 TRBV5-1 TGCGCCAGCAGCCTGCAGGGGGACTATGGCTACACCTTC CASSLQGDYGYTF
few TRBJ1-2 14 TRBD1 TRBV10-3 TGTGCCATCAGTTTAGGACAGGGGATTTATGGCTACACCTTC CAISLGQGIYGYTF
NA TRBJ2-7 13 NA TRBV3-1/TRBV3-2 TGTGCCAGCAGCCAAGTCGCGGGGTACGAGCAGTACTTC CASSQVAGYEQYF
NA TRBJ2-2 18 TRBD2 TRBV7-3 TGTGCCAGCAGCCCCCGAGGCAGCGGGGTTACGAACACCGGGGAGCTGTTTTTT CASSPRGSGVTNTGELFF
NA TRBJ1-1 16 NA TRBV18 TGTGCCAGCTCACCACCAGGTGGTTCGCGGGACACTGAAGCTTTCTTT CASSPPGGSRDTEAFF
NA TRBJ1-5 13 NA TRBV28 TGTGCCAGCAAACAGGGTTTCAATCAGCCCCAGCATTTT CASKQGFNQPQHF
NA TRBJ2-7 17 TRBD2 TRBV14 TGTGCCAGCAGCCAGCTGGGACTAGCGGATAGCTCCTACGAGCAGTACTTC CASSQLGLADSSYEQYF